This paragraph reports one T cell receptor beta chain. Its matching antigen is unknown. Trimming cost V 4 bases and J 5 bases, with 18 bases left between them. Looked up from germline, CDR1 is MNHEY and CDR2 is SVGAGI. This CDR3 has 16 amino acids. Amplification used 60 Vbeta primers and 13 Jbeta primers. Profiling relied on immunoSEQ multiplex PCR, and the TCRdb table lists in-frame clones only, not all of them. The sample lists about 160,000 clones, approximately 77% occurring once. This specimen comes from a study of cytomegalovirus exposure and HLA in healthy donors. Study-wide findings and caveats: Within an earlier analysis, most TCR beta V segments proved productive either about 90% or about 30% of the time. Researchers left out some V segments, among them TRBV6-2 and TRBV6-3, as indistinguishable.

The source is a female donor in good health and CMV-seronegative. The chain uses TRBV6-5 and TRBJ2-1; D uncertain. The sequenced material came from PBMCs. Here the CDR3 reads CASSSTRNGLHNEQFF. The CDR3 region has the DNA TGTGCCAGCAGTTCCACTCGGAATGGGCTTCACAATGAGCAGTTCTTC.